This TCR beta chain emerged from a study of cytomegalovirus exposure and HLA in healthy donors. Regarding the study as a whole: Some TCR beta chains (about 180 of them) were listed as cytomegalovirus-associated.

This clone was recorded only once. Its antigen is unknown. Germline V gives CDR1 LGHNA, CDR2 YSLEER. The CDR3 runs to 14 residues. The J segment lost 1 base and the V segment lost 4 bases, leaving 4 bases of the junction unmatched. Using immunoSEQ multiplex PCR, the repertoire was profiled, and TCRdb retains in-frame clones only, with some absent. This table holds some 130,000 clones, around 85% found once. Donors were drawn from the approximately 130-subject validation cohort, separate from the approximately 670-subject first cohort. This rearrangement joins TRBV4-3 to TRBJ2-7, with 7 bases matching TRBD2. The material sequenced was PBMCs. The receptor was derived from a man between 18 and 29 years old in good health and CMV-seronegative. CDR3 sequence reads: CASSLLGGSYEQYF. The CDR3 DNA is TGCGCCAGCAGCCTGCTGGGGGGGTCCTACGAGCAGTACTTC.